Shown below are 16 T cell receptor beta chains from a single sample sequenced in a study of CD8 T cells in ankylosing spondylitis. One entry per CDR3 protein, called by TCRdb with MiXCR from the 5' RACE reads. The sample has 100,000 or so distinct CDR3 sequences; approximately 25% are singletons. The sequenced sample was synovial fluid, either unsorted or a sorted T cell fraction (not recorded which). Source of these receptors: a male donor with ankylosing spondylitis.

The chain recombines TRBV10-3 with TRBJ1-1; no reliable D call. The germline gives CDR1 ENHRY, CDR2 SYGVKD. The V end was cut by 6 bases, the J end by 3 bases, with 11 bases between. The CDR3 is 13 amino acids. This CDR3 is CAIREPGDTEAFF. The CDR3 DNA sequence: TGTGCCATCAGAGAACCTGGGGACACTGAAGCTTTCTTT.

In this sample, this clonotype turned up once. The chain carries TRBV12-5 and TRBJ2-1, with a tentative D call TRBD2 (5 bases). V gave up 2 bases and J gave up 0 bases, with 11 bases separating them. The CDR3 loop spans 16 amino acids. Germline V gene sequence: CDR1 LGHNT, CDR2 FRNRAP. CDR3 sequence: CASGLSLGSSYNEQFF. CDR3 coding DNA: TGTGCTAGTGGTTTGTCCTTGGGGAGCTCCTACAATGAGCAGTTCTTC.

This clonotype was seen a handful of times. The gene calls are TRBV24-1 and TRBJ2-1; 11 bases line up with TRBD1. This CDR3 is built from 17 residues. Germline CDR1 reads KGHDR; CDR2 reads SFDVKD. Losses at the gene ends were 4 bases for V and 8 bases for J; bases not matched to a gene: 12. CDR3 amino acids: CATSDAGTGGPGHEQFF. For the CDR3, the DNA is TGTGCCACCAGTGACGCCGGGACAGGGGGTCCCGGCCATGAGCAGTTCTTC.

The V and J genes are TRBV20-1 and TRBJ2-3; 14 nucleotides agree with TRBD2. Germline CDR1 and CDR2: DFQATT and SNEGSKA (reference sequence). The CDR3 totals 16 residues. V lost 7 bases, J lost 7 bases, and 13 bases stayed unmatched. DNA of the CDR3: TGCAGTGGGGCGGGACTAGCGGGAGATTCGTTAAATACGCAGTATTTT. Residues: CSGAGLAGDSLNTQYF.

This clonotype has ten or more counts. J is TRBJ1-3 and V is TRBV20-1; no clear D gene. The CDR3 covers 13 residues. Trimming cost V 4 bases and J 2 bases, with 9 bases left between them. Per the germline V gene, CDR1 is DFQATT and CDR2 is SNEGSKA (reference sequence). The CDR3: CSANRVPGNTIYF. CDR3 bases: TGCAGTGCTAACAGAGTTCCTGGAAACACCATATATTTT.

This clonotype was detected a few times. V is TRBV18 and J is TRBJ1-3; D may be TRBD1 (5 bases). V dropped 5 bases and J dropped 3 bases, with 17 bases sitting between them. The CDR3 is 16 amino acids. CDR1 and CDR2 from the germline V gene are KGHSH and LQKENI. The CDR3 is CASSSVEGHFGNTIYF. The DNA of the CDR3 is TGTGCCAGCTCATCAGTCGAGGGGCATTTTGGAAACACCATATATTTT.

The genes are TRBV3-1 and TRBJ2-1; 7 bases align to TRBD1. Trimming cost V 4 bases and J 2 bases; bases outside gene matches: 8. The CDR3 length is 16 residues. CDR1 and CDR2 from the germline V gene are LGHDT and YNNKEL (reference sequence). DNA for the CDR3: TGTGCCAGCAGCCCCCTACAGGGGACCACCTACAATGAGCAGTTCTTC. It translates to CASSPLQGTTYNEQFF.

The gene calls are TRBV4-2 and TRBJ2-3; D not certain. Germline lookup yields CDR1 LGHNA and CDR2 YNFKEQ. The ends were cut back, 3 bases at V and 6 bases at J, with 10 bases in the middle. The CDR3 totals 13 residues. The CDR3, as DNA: TGTGCCAGCAGCCAGGCTCCTCCCGATACGCAGTATTTT. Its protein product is CASSQAPPDTQYF.

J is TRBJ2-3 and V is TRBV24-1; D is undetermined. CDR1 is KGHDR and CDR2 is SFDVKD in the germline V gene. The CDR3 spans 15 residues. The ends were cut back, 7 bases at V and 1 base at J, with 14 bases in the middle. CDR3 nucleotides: TGTGCCACCAGAAACAGTAAATCGGGCACAGATACGCAGTATTTT. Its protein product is CATRNSKSGTDTQYF.

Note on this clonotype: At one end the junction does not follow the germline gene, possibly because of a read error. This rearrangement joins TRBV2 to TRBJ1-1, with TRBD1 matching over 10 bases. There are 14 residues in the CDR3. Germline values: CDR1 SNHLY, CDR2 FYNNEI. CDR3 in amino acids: CASTRDRGGTEVFF. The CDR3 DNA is TGTGCCAGCACCCGGGACAGGGGTGGAACTGAAGTTTTCTTT.

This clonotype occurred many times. The CDR3 DNA reads as TGTGCCAGCAGCTTAGTCTTCAGCGTCTCTGGAAACACCATATATTTT. It encodes CASSLVFSVSGNTIYF. This rearrangement joins TRBV11-2 to TRBJ1-3; D gene uncertain. Germline V CDR1 and CDR2: SGHAT, FQNNGV. CDR3 length: 16 residues. The V gene lost 1 base and the J gene lost 0 bases, with 10 bases spanning the gap.

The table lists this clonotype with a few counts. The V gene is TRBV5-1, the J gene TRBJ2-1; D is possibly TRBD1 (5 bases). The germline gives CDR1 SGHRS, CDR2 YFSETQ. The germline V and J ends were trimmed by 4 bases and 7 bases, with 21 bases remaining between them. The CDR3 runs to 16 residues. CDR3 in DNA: TGCGCCAGCAGCGATCGTTGGGGCATGGCGTTGAATGAGCAGTTCTTC. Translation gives CASSDRWGMALNEQFF.

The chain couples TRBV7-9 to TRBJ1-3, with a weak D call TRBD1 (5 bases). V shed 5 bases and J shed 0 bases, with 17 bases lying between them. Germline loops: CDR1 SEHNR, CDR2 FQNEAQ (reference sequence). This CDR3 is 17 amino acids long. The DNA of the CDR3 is TGTGCCAGCAGCCGGGGGACGGCATCTTTCTCTGGAAACACCATATATTTT. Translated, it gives CASSRGTASFSGNTIYF.

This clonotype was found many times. The CDR3 nucleotides are TGTGCCAGCAGTTTAGCAGACAGGGGGCAAGAGACCCAGTACTTC. This encodes CASSLADRGQETQYF. The chain links TRBV12-3 or TRBV12-4 to TRBJ2-5; 9 bases are shared with TRBD1. The V segment lost 0 bases and the J segment 2 bases; nucleotides outside the gene matches: 1. CDR3 size: 15 residues.

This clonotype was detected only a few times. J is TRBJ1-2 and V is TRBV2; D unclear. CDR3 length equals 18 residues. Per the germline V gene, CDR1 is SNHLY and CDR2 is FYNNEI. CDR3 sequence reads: CTFCLTVEDAARGVGYTF. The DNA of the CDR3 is TGTACCTTCTGTTTAACGGTAGAGGACGCCGCTCGGGGAGTTGGCTACACCTTC.

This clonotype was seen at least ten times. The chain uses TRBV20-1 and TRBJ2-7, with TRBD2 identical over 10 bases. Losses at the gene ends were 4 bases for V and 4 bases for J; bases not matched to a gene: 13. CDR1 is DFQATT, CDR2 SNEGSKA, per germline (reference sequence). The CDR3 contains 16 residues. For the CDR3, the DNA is TGCAGTGCTATAATGGAAGTTAGCGGGAGGAGATACGAGCAGTACGTC. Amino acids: CSAIMEVSGRRYEQYV.